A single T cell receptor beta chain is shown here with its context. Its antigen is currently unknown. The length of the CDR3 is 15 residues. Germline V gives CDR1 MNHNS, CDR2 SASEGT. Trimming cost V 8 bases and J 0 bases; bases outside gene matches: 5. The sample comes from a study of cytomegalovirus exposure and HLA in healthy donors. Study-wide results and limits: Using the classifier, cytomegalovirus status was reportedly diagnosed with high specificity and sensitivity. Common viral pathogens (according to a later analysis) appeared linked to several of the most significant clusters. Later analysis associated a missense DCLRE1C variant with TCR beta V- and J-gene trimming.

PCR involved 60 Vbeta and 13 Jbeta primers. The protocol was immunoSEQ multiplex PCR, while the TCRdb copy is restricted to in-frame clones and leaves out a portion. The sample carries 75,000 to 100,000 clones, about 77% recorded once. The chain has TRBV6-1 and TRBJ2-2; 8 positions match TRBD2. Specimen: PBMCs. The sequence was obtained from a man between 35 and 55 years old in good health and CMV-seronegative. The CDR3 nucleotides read TGTGCCAGCGCACCGGGACTAGCGAACACCGGGGAGCTGTTTTTT. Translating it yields CASAPGLANTGELFF.